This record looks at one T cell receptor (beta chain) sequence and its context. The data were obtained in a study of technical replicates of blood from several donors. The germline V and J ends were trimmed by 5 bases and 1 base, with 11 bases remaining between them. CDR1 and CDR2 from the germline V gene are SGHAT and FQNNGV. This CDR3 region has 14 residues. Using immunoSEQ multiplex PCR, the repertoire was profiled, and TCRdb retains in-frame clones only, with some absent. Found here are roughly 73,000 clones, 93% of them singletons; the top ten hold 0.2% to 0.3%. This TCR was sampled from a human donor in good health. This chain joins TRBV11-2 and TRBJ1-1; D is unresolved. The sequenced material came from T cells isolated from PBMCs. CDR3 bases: TGTGCCAGCAGCCCCATGAGAGGGAACACTGAAGCTTTCTTT. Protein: CASSPMRGNTEAFF.